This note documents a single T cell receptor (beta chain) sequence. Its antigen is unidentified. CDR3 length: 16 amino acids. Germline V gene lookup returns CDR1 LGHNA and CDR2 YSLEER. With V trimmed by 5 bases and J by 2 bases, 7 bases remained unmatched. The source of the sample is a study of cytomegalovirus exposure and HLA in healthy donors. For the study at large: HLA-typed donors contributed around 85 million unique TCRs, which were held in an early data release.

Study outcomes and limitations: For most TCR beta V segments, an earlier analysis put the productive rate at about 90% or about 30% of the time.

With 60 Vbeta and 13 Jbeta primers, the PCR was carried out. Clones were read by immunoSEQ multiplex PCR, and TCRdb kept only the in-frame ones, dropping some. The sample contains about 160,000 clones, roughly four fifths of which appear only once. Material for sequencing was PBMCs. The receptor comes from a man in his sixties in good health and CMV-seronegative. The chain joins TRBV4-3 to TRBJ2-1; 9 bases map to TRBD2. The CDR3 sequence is CASSYSGSSAYNEQFF. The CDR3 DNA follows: TGCGCCAGCAGCTATAGCGGGAGCAGCGCCTACAATGAGCAGTTCTTC.